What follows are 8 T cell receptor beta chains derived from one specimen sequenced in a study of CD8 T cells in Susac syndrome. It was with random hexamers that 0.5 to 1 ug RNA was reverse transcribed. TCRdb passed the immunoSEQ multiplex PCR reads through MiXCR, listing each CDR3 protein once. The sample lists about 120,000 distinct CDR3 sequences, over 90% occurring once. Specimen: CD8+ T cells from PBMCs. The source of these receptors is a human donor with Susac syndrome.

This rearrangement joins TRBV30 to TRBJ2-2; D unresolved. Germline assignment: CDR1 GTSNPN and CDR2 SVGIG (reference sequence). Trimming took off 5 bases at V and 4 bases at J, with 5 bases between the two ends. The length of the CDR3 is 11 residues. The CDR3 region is CAWDITGELFF. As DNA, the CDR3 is TGTGCCTGGGACATCACCGGGGAGCTGTTTTTT.

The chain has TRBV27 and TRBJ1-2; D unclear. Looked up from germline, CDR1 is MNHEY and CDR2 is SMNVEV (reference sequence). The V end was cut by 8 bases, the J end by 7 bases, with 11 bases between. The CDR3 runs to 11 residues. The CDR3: CASGEGSGYTF. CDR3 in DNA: TGTGCCAGCGGAGAAGGGAGTGGCTACACCTTC.

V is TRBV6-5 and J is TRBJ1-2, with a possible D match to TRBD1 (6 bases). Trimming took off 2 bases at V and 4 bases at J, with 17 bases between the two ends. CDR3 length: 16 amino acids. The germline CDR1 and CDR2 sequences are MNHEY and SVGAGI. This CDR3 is CASSYQDSATFYGYTF. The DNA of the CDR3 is TGTGCCAGCAGTTACCAGGACAGTGCAACTTTCTATGGCTACACCTTC.

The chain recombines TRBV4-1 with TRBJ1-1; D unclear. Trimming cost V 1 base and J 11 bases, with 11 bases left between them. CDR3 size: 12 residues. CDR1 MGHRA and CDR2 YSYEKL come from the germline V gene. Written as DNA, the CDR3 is TGCGCCAGCAGCCAAGGATACGACGATGCTTTCTTT. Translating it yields CASSQGYDDAFF.

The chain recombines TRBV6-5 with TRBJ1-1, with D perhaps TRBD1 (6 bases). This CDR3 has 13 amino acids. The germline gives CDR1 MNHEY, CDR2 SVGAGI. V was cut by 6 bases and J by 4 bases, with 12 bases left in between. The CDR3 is CASSTGFSTEAFF. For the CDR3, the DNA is TGTGCCAGCAGCACAGGGTTCAGCACTGAAGCTTTCTTT.

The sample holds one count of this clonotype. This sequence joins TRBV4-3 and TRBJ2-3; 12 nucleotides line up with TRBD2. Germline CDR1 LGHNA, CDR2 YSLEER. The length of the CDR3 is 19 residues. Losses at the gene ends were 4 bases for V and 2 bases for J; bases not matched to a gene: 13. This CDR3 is CASSPRAGLAGIFTDTQYF. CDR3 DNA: TGCGCCAGCAGCCCTCGAGCGGGACTAGCGGGTATCTTCACAGATACGCAGTATTTT.

CDR3 in amino acids: CASSLRAGVGFTEAFF. CDR3 DNA: TGTGCCAGCAGCTTAAGGGCCGGGGTTGGATTTACTGAAGCTTTCTTT. The chain recombines TRBV13 with TRBJ1-1, with D unclear. Germline CDR1 is PRHDT and CDR2 is FYEKMQ (reference sequence). Between the trimmed V and J ends, which lost 2 bases and 5 bases, there was a span of 18 bases. The CDR3 is 16 amino acids.

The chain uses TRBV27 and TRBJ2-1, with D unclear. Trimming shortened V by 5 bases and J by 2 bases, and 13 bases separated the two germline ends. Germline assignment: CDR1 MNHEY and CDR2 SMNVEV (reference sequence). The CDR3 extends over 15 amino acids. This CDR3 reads CASSLGAGTYNEQFF. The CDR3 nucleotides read TGTGCCAGCAGTCTCGGCGCAGGTACCTACAATGAGCAGTTCTTC.